This entry describes one TCR beta chain. This specimen includes other DNA sequences encoding the same CDR3. Vbeta (60) and Jbeta (13) primers were used in the PCR. Only in-frame clones appear in the TCRdb table, and some are missing; sequencing was by immunoSEQ multiplex PCR. The sample yields about 190,000 clones, about four fifths seen once. Likely unrecorded immune exposures existed in these nominally healthy donors. This entry comes from a study of cytomegalovirus exposure and HLA in healthy donors. This CDR3 contains 15 residues. Unmatched junction bases numbered 0, after V lost 0 bases and J lost 1 base. The V gene's germline CDR1 is MNHEY and CDR2 SVGAGI.

The receptor was derived from a man aged 35-49 years in good health and CMV-seropositive. The sample comprised PBMCs. The rearrangement links TRBV6-5 to TRBJ1-5; TRBD1 matches 7 bases. CDR3 in amino acids: CASSYSTGSNQPQHF. The CDR3 DNA reads TGTGCCAGCAGTTACTCGACAGGGAGCAATCAGCCCCAGCATTTT.